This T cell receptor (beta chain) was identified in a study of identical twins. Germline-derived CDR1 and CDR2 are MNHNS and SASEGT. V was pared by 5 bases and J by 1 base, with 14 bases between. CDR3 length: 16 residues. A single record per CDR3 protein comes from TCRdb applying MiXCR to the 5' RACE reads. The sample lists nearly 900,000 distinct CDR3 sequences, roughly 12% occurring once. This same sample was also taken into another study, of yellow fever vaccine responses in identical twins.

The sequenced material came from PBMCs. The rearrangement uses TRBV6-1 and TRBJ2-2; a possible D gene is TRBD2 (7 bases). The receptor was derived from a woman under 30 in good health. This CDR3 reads CASSPEGGENTGELFF. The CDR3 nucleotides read TGTGCCAGCAGTCCCGAAGGGGGGGAGAACACCGGGGAGCTGTTTTTT.